Listed here is a single T cell receptor (beta chain). Its specificity is unknown. This entry belongs to a study of shared clonotypes between healthy human individuals. The CDR3 has 14 residues. Per the germline V gene, CDR1 is PRHDT and CDR2 is FYEKMQ (reference sequence). The V end lost 2 bases, the J end lost 1 base, and 9 bases lay between the germline ends. Broader study findings: Of the naive CD4 clonotypes, about 5% were shared across a few donors. Measured sharing among donors was expected to vary with sequencing depth. Donors were few, which limited the genetic and exposure-history diversity represented.

Authors' analysis steps: Junction-only sequences without quality scores came from ImmunoSEQ, so filtering differed. Repertoires were generated with immunoSEQ multiplex PCR, while TCRdb's copy carries only in-frame clones and drops some. V, J and clone size were drawn from that table, and D and trimming were deduced from the DNA. The sample yields some 680,000 clones, around three quarters seen once. What was sequenced was memory CD4+ T cells sorted from blood. Subset given: CD45RA-negative fraction. The sequence was obtained from a woman aged 30 to 39 in good health. The V call is TRBV13, the J call TRBJ2-7; D remains ambiguous. The chain's CDR3 is CASSLWPESYEQYF. CDR3 bases: TGTGCCAGCAGCTTATGGCCGGAGTCCTACGAGCAGTACTTC.